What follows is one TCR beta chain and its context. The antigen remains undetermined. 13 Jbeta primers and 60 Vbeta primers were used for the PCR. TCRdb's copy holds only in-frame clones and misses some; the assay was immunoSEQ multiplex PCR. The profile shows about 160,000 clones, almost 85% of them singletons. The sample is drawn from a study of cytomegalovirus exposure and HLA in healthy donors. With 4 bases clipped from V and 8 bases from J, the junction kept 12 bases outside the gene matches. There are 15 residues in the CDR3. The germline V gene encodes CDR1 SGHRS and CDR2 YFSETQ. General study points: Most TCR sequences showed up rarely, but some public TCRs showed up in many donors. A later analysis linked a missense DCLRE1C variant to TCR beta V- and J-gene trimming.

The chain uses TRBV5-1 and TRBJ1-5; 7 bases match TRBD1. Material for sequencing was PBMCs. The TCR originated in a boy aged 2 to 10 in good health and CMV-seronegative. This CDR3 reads CASSTLGGTGEPQHF. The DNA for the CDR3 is TGCGCCAGCAGCACCCTGGGTGGCACAGGGGAGCCCCAGCATTTT. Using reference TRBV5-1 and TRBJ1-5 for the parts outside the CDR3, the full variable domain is KAGVTQTPRYLIKTRGQQVTLSCSPISGHRSVSWYQQTPGQGLQFLFEYFSETQRNKGNFPGRFSGRQFSNSRSEMNVSTLELGDSALYLCASSTLGGTGEPQHFGDGTRLSIL.